This passage covers 2 T cell receptor beta chains from one sample sequenced in a study of blood T cell repertoires in COVID-19. Some clones are missing from TCRdb's copy, which holds only in-frame ones; the method was immunoSEQ multiplex PCR. The sample has 130,000 to 150,000 clones; less than 90% are singletons. The sample consisted of PBMCs or T cells enriched from blood (not recorded which). The receptors were sampled from a man aged 35 to 55 with acute COVID-19.

The V gene is TRBV10-3, the J gene TRBJ2-1; 9 bases map to TRBD1. Per the germline V gene, CDR1 is ENHRY and CDR2 is SYGVKD. Trimming at V came to 3 bases and at J to 5 bases, leaving 8 bases not matched to a gene. CDR3 size: 16 residues. The CDR3 region is CAISDSAGQGHNEQFF. CDR3 nucleotide sequence: TGTGCCATCAGTGACTCTGCGGGACAGGGCCACAATGAGCAGTTCTTC.

The V and J genes are TRBV27 and TRBJ1-5; 8 bases are a match to TRBD1. CDR3 length: 16 amino acids. In germline, CDR1 is MNHEY, CDR2 SMNVEV (reference sequence). After removal of 4 bases from V and 4 bases from J, the junction contained 9 bases not matched to a gene. The CDR3 here is CASSSYSGTGNQPQHF. In DNA, the CDR3 is TGTGCCAGCAGTTCCTACTCCGGGACAGGAAATCAGCCCCAGCATTTT.